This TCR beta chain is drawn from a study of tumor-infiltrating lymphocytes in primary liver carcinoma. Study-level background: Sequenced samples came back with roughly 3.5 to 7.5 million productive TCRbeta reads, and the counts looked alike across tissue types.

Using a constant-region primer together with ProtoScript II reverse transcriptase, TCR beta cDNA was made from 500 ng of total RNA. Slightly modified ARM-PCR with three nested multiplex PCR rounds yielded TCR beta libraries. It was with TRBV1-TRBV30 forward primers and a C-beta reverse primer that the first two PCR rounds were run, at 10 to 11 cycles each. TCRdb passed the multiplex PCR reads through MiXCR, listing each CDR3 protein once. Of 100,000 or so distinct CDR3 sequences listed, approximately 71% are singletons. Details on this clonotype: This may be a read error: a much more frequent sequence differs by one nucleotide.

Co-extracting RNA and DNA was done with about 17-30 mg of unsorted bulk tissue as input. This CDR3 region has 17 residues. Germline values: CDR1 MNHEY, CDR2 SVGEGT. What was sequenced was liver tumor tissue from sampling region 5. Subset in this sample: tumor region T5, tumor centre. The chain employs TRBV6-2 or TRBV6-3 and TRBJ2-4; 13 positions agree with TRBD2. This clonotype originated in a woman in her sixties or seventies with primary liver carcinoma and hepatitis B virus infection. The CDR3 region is CACSSGTSGIGKSIQYF. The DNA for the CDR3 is TGTGCCTGCAGTTCGGGGACTAGCGGGATAGGTAAAAGCATTCAGTACTTC.